The 18 T cell receptor beta chains below were found in one sample sequenced in a study of human T cells and chemical hapten exposure. The time point: patch test 2, 6 weeks after DPC sensitization. Specified treatment: therapeutic diphenylcyclopropenone sensitization with weekly scalp DPC. TCRdb called the RACE reads again in MiXCR, with one record for every CDR3 protein. The table lists 25,000 to 30,000 distinct CDR3 sequences, 9.4% of them singletons. Sequencing used whole blood, obtained in connection with sensitization to the hapten diphenylcyclopropenone (DPC). The receptors stem from a man aged 30-40 years with alopecia areata. Some clones in this sample may be carry-over from other donors' samples.

This clonotype occurred many times. One junction end disagrees with the germline gene, perhaps due to a read error. The V gene is TRBV10-3, the J gene TRBJ2-7; 9 nucleotides agree with TRBD1. The germline V gene encodes CDR1 ENHRY and CDR2 SYGVKD. The CDR3 runs 17 residues. CDR3 region: CAISSGTGKGFSHEQYF. The CDR3 nucleotides read TGTGCCATCAGCTCCGGGACAGGGAAGGGATTCTCCCACGAGCAGTACTTC.

In nucleotides, the CDR3 is TGTGCCAGCAGTTTGGGTCGAGATGAGCAGTTCTTC. Translated: CASSLGRDEQFF. The chain is built from TRBV28 and TRBJ2-1; D gene ambiguous. Trimming shortened V by 3 bases and J by 8 bases, and 8 bases separated the two germline ends. CDR3 length: 12 residues. Per germline, CDR1 MDHEN and CDR2 SYDVKM.

The table lists this clonotype with many counts. This sequence joins TRBV18 and TRBJ1-2; D gene ambiguous. Germline CDR1 is KGHSH and CDR2 is LQKENI. V was trimmed by 0 bases and J by 0 bases, leaving 11 bases between them. The CDR3 contains 16 residues. The CDR3 loop is CASSPPWATANYGYTF. The CDR3 nucleotides read TGTGCCAGCTCACCACCGTGGGCAACGGCTAACTATGGCTACACCTTC.

Many counts were recorded for this clonotype. The gene calls are TRBV4-1 and TRBJ1-5; a weak D match, TRBD1 (5 bases). The ends were cut back, 1 base at V and 6 bases at J, with 13 bases in the middle. The CDR3 has 15 amino acids. Germline V gene lookup returns CDR1 MGHRA and CDR2 YSYEKL. CDR3: CASSQGEGVGQPQHF. The CDR3 DNA reads as TGCGCCAGCAGCCAAGGCGAAGGGGTCGGTCAGCCCCAGCATTTT.

This clonotype was picked up many times. The rearrangement uses TRBV2 and TRBJ2-7, with a tentative D call TRBD2 (5 bases). The CDR3 has 21 residues. CDR1 SNHLY and CDR2 FYNNEI come from the germline V gene. With 0 bases removed from V and 0 bases from J, the gap between germline ends came to 27 bases. Written as DNA, the CDR3 is TGTGCCAGCAGTGAAGCCCTCCGAGGGTTTCTGACTGCTAAGAGCTCCTACGAGCAGTACTTC. Translation: CASSEALRGFLTAKSSYEQYF.

This clonotype showed up many times. The chain joins TRBV11-2 to TRBJ2-7, with 10 bases fitting TRBD1. Losses at the gene ends were 1 base for V and 0 bases for J; bases not matched to a gene: 6. From germline, CDR1 is SGHAT and CDR2 FQNNGV. This CDR3 region has 17 residues. The CDR3 sequence is CASSLGTGGPSSYEQYF. The CDR3 nucleotides read TGTGCCAGCAGCTTAGGGACAGGGGGGCCGAGCTCCTACGAGCAGTACTTC.

This clonotype was seen repeatedly, ten times or more. This chain joins TRBV28 and TRBJ1-4; D gene uncertain. The CDR3 totals 15 residues. Per germline, CDR1 MDHEN and CDR2 SYDVKM. The ends were cut back, 5 bases at V and 0 bases at J, with 10 bases in the middle. CDR3 DNA sequence: TGTGCCAGCAGTACAGTATTCGCAACTAATGAAAAACTGTTTTTT. Translation gives CASSTVFATNEKLFF.

DNA for the CDR3: TGCAGTGCTTTCCAACTAGCGGGAGGGGATGAGCAGTTCTTC. This codes for CSAFQLAGGDEQFF. V and J are TRBV20-1 and TRBJ2-1; 13 positions agree with TRBD2. J was trimmed by 8 bases and V by 5 bases; bases with no gene match: 6. This CDR3 is 14 amino acids long. In germline, CDR1 is DFQATT, CDR2 SNEGSKA (reference sequence).

This clonotype was detected ten times or more. J is TRBJ2-1 and V is TRBV24-1, with 10 bases fitting TRBD1. The V gene's germline CDR1 is KGHDR and CDR2 SFDVKD. This CDR3 is 19 amino acids long. V was clipped by 3 bases and J by 2 bases; unmatched bases: 12. In DNA form, the CDR3 reads TGTGCCACCAGTGATCCGCCATTGCGGGACAGGGGTACCTACAATGAGCAGTTCTTC. Protein: CATSDPPLRDRGTYNEQFF.

This clonotype was detected only a few times. V and J are TRBV18 and TRBJ1-1; a possible D gene is TRBD1 (6 bases). Trimming stripped 2 bases from V and 2 bases from J, with 12 bases between. This CDR3 is built from 15 residues. The germline CDR1 and CDR2 sequences are KGHSH and LQKENI. The CDR3 spells CASSPRGGRNTEAFF. Written as DNA, the CDR3 is TGTGCCAGCTCACCAAGGGGGGGAAGAAACACTGAAGCTTTCTTT. Full variable domain (outside the CDR3, taken from reference TRBV18 and TRBJ1-1): NAGVMQNPRHLVRRRGQEARLRCSPMKGHSHVYWYRQLPEEGLKFMVYLQKENIIDESGMPKERFSAEFPKEGPSILRIQQVVRGDSAAYFCASSPRGGRNTEAFFGQGTRLTVV.

The gene calls are TRBV4-3 and TRBJ1-4; 10 nucleotides match TRBD1. Trimming took 3 bases from V and 10 from J; bases not matched to a gene: 5. CDR1 and CDR2 from the germline V gene are LGHNA and YSLEER. The length of the CDR3 is 14 residues. The CDR3 nucleotides are TGCGCCAGCAGCCATCCCGGGACAGGGGCAAAACTGTTTTTT. It specifies CASSHPGTGAKLFF.

This chain joins TRBV29-1 and TRBJ2-3, with 7 bases fitting TRBD1. Germline values: CDR1 SQVTM, CDR2 ANQGSEA. V was pared by 6 bases and J by 1 base, with 1 base of the junction left unmatched. CDR3 size: 12 residues. The chain's CDR3 is CSVDRGTDTQYF. In nucleotides, the CDR3 is TGCAGCGTCGACAGGGGCACAGATACGCAGTATTTT.

There are a few counts of this clonotype. The rearrangement links TRBV30 to TRBJ2-3, with TRBD2 matching over 12 bases. Losses at the gene ends were 5 bases for V and 3 bases for J; bases not matched to a gene: 6. This CDR3 spans 15 amino acids. Germline CDR1 GTSNPN, CDR2 SVGIG (reference sequence). In DNA, the CDR3 is TGTGCCTGGCGGACTAGCGGGATTGGAACAGATACGCAGTATTTT. It codes for CAWRTSGIGTDTQYF. Full variable domain (remainder filled in from reference TRBV30 and TRBJ2-3): SQTIHQWPATLVQPVGSPLSLECTVEGTSNPNLYWYRQAAGRGLQLLFYSVGIGQISSEVPQNLSASRPQDRQFILSSKKLLLSDSGFYLCAWRTSGIGTDTQYFGPGTRLTVL.

At least ten counts were recorded for this clonotype. CDR3 coding DNA: TGTGCCAGCAGTCCCCAGGGGGGGACCACGACCGGCTACACCTTC. Encoded protein: CASSPQGGTTTGYTF. This chain joins TRBV6-2 or TRBV6-3 and TRBJ1-2, with 7 nucleotides matching TRBD1. The CDR3 is 15 residues long. V lost 5 bases, J lost 8 bases, and 14 bases stayed unmatched. Germline CDR1 reads MNHEY; CDR2 reads SVGEGT.

Ten or more counts support this clonotype. The chain uses TRBV5-1 and TRBJ2-5, with 9 bases fitting TRBD1. Losses at the gene ends were 4 bases for V and 3 bases for J; bases not matched to a gene: 7. The CDR3 covers 15 residues. CDR1 SGHRS and CDR2 YFSETQ come from the germline V gene. For the CDR3, the DNA is TGCGCCAGCAGCGTTGGACAGGGGAGCGAAGAGACCCAGTACTTC. The encoded protein is CASSVGQGSEETQYF.

This clonotype was seen at least ten times. The rearrangement links TRBV20-1 to TRBJ1-1, with D possibly being TRBD1 (5 bases). The CDR3 length is 11 residues. Germline loops: CDR1 DFQATT, CDR2 SNEGSKA (reference sequence). V was cut by 0 bases and J by 10 bases, with 9 bases left in between. This CDR3 is CSARDAGPAFF. CDR3 bases: TGCAGTGCTAGAGATGCAGGGCCAGCTTTCTTT.

The chain employs TRBV3-1 and TRBJ2-1; TRBD2 matches at 10 bases. This CDR3 has 19 residues. Trimming at V came to 4 bases and at J to 0 bases, leaving 12 bases not matched to a gene. Germline CDR1 and CDR2: LGHDT and YNNKEL (reference sequence). In DNA, the CDR3 is TGTGCCAGCAGCCCCCCGGGACTAGCGTTGAGGAGCTCCTACAATGAGCAGTTCTTC. Its protein is CASSPPGLALRSSYNEQFF.

The sample holds a few counts of this clonotype. The J gene is TRBJ2-7, the V gene TRBV12-5; 7 bases are a match to TRBD1. The CDR3 spans 14 residues. Trimming removed 4 bases from V and 5 bases from J; junction bases left unmatched: 8. Per the germline V gene, CDR1 is LGHNT and CDR2 is FRNRAP. The CDR3 nucleotides are TGTGCTAGTGGTTCACCGGGACAGTCAGACGAGCAGTACTTC. Translating it yields CASGSPGQSDEQYF.